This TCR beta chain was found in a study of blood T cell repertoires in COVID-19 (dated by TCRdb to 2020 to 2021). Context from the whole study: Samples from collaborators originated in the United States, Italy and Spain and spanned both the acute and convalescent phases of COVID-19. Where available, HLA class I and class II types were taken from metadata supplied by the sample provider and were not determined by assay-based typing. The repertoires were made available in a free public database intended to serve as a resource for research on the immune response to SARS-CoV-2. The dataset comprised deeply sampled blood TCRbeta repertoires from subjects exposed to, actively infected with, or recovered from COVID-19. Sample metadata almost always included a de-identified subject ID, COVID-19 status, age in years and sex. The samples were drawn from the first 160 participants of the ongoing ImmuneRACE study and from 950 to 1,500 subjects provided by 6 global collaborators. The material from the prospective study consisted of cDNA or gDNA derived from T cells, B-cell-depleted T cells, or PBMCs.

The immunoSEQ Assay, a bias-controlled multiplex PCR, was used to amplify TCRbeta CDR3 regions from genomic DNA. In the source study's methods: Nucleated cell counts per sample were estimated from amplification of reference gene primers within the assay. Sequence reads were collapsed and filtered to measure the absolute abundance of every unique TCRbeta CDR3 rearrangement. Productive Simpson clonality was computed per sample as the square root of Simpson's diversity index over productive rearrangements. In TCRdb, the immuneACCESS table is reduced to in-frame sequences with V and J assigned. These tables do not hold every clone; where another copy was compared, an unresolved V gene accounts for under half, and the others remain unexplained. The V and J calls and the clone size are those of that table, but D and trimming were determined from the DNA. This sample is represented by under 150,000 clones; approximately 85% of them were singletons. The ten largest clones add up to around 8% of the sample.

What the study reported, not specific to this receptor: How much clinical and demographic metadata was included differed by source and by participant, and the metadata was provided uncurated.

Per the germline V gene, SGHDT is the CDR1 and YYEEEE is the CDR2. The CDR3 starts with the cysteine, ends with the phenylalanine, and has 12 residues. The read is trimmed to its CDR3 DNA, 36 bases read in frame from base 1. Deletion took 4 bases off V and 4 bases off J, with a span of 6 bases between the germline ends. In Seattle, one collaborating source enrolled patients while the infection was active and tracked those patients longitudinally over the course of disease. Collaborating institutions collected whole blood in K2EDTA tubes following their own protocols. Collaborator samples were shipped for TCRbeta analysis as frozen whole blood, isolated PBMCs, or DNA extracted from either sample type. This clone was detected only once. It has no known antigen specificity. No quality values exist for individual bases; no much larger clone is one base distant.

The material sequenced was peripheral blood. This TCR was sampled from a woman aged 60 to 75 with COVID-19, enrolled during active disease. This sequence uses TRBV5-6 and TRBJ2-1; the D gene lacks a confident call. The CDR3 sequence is CASSLSYNEQFF. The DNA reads TGTGCCAGCAGCCTCTCGTACAATGAGCAGTTCTTC.